The rows below give T cell receptor beta chains drawn from one sample of a study of CD8 T cells in Susac syndrome. TCRdb itself ran the immunoSEQ multiplex PCR reads through MiXCR, one entry per CDR3 protein. The data show hundreds of thousands of distinct CDR3 sequences, about 93% seen once. Sequencing used CD8+ T cells from PBMCs. All receptors derive from a human donor with multiple sclerosis. CDR3s include the opening cysteine and the closing phenylalanine or tryptophan. D genes are given only for firm matches. Clone size is given for some rows only: seen once, a few or many times, or a class if the clone is expanded.

clone_size,j_call,d_call,v_call,cdr3_nt,cdr3_aa
-,TRBJ2-3,TRBD2,TRBV10-3,TGTGCCATCAGCGAGGGCGGGGGGTTGGCGGATACGCAGTATTTT,CAISEGGGLADTQYF
-,TRBJ1-1,-,TRBV13,TGCGCCAGCAGCCTGGGGAGCGGCTACACTGAAGCTTTCTTT,CASSLGSGYTEAFF
-,TRBJ2-7,TRBD1,TRBV4-1,TGCGCCAGCAGCCAAGTTTCAGGGGGCTTGGACGAGCAGTACTTC,CASSQVSGGLDEQYF
-,TRBJ2-3,-,TRBV30,TGTGCCTGGAGTGTAGGGGGGAACACAGATACGCAGTATTTT,CAWSVGGNTDTQYF
-,TRBJ2-7,TRBD2,TRBV13,TGTGCCAGCAGCTTAAGGACTAGCGCGGGCGAGCAGTACTTC,CASSLRTSAGEQYF
-,TRBJ2-7,TRBD2,TRBV27,TGTGCCAGCAGTTTTTTACTAGCGGGAGCCGAGCAGTACTTC,CASSFLLAGAEQYF
-,TRBJ2-1,-,TRBV5-4,TGTGCCAGCAGCTCGGACGCGTACAATGAGCAGTTCTTC,CASSSDAYNEQFF
-,TRBJ2-1,-,TRBV2,TGTGCCAGCAGTGATTGGGTCACCGGCGGGGAGCAGTTCTTC,CASSDWVTGGEQFF
-,TRBJ1-1,-,TRBV27,TGTGCCAGCAGTCAACAGGGAGGTGAAGCTTTCTTT,CASSQQGGEAFF
-,TRBJ2-1,-,TRBV24-1,TGTGCCCCCCCCATGTACAATGAGCAGTTCTTC,CAPPMYNEQFF
few,TRBJ2-7,-,TRBV5-1,TGCGCCAGCAGCTTAACAGCCTCCTACGAGCAGTACTTC,CASSLTASYEQYF
-,TRBJ2-1,TRBD2,TRBV12-3/TRBV12-4,TGTGCCAGCAGTTTACTAGCGGGAGTGGAGAATGAGCAGTTCTTC,CASSLLAGVENEQFF